A single sample gave rise to the 18 T cell receptor beta chains below, sequenced in a study of T cells in Graves' hyperthyroidism and ophthalmopathy. RNA transcripts yielded amplified TCR beta CDR3 regions. Carried out on the TCR CDR3, a first-round RT-PCR used the HTBI primer set. In TCRdb, the multiplex PCR reads were re-called with MiXCR into one record per CDR3 protein. Among over 500,000 distinct CDR3 sequences listed, about 16% were seen once. The sequencing input was blood. The receptor source for this set is a woman in her 30s with Graves' ophthalmopathy.

The chain combines TRBV14 with TRBJ2-4; D is possibly TRBD2 (5 bases). From germline, CDR1 is SGHDN and CDR2 FVKESK. Trimming shortened V by 4 bases and J by 6 bases, and 19 bases separated the two germline ends. The CDR3 length is 16 residues. The CDR3 bases are TGTGCCAGCAGCCTCAACGTCCGGGGAAGCGGAAACATTCAGTACTTC. Its translation: CASSLNVRGSGNIQYF.

This clonotype has only a few counts. This chain connects TRBV9 to TRBJ1-1; D possibly corresponds to TRBD1 (5 bases). The germline V gene encodes CDR1 SGDLS and CDR2 YYNGEE. Trimming took off 2 bases at V and 1 base at J, with 9 bases between the two ends. The CDR3 consists of 14 residues. The CDR3 here is CASSVRVSNTEAFF. CDR3 nucleotides: TGTGCCAGCAGCGTCAGGGTTTCGAACACTGAAGCTTTCTTT.

At least ten counts were recorded for this clonotype. The chain recombines TRBV6-2 or TRBV6-3 with TRBJ2-1, with a tentative D call TRBD2 (6 bases). The CDR3 is 17 amino acids. V was clipped by 5 bases and J by 6 bases, with 23 bases between them. The germline gives CDR1 MNHEY, CDR2 SVGEGT. CDR3 protein: CASSQPGLSLRFNEQFF. CDR3 in DNA: TGTGCCAGCAGTCAGCCGGGACTTTCACTACGATTCAATGAGCAGTTCTTC.

This clonotype came up a few times. CDR3 coding DNA: TGTGCCAGCCTATCGGGACTAGCGGGAGGGCTCTCCGCAGATACGCAGTATTTT. Amino acid sequence: CASLSGLAGGLSADTQYF. This chain links TRBV2 with TRBJ2-3; 16 bases are shared with TRBD2. In germline, CDR1 is SNHLY, CDR2 FYNNEI. This CDR3 is 18 amino acids long. The ends lost 8 bases at V and 4 bases at J; junction bases unmatched: 12.

This clonotype has at least ten counts. The rearrangement links TRBV6-1 to TRBJ2-1; possibly TRBD2 for D (6 bases). The CDR3 consists of 15 residues. V was trimmed by 5 bases and J by 4 bases, leaving 15 bases between them. Looked up from germline, CDR1 is MNHNS and CDR2 is SASEGT. CDR3 region: CASSWRAGAYNEQFF. CDR3 sequence (DNA): TGTGCCAGCAGTTGGAGAGCGGGCGCGTACAATGAGCAGTTCTTC.

This clonotype has a count of ten or more. The genes are TRBV11-2 and TRBJ2-7, with 9 bases lining up with TRBD2. The V gene end was trimmed by 5 bases and the J gene end by 2 bases; junction bases not matched to a gene: 10. CDR1 is SGHAT, CDR2 FQNNGV, per germline. This CDR3 has 16 amino acids. Here the CDR3 reads CASSLSLAGGTYEQYF. Here the CDR3 DNA reads TGTGCCAGCAGCCTCTCCTTGGCGGGAGGGACCTACGAGCAGTACTTC.

Concerning this clonotype: Being one base from a much bigger clone, this may be a read error. J is TRBJ2-1 and V is TRBV12-3 or TRBV12-4; 7 bases fit TRBD1. The J call may be in error: the DNA end matches TRBJ2-7 better. CDR3 size: 15 residues. This CDR3 reads CASSYTPTGRNEQYF. The CDR3 nucleotides are TGTGCCAGCAGCTACACCCCGACAGGGAGAAATGAGCAGTACTTC.

This clonotype came up a few times. In DNA, the CDR3 is TGCAGTGCTAGAGGGGGGTGGGGGACCTACGAGCAGTACTTC. Protein sequence: CSARGGWGTYEQYF. The genes are TRBV20-1 and TRBJ2-7; D possibly uses TRBD1 or TRBD2 (5 bases each). Germline V gene lookup returns CDR1 DFQATT and CDR2 SNEGSKA (reference sequence). V was cut by 1 base and J by 2 bases, with 12 bases left in between. This CDR3 comprises 14 residues.

This clonotype was seen many times. The rearrangement joins TRBV6-1 to TRBJ1-1; D gene ambiguous. CDR1 and CDR2 from the germline V gene are MNHNS and SASEGT. The CDR3 sequence is 15 residues long. Trimming shortened V by 2 bases and J by 0 bases, and 10 bases separated the two germline ends. The CDR3 DNA reads as TGTGCCAGCAGTGAATCCCCAACAGTGAACACTGAAGCTTTCTTT. Protein product: CASSESPTVNTEAFF.

In its sample, this clonotype was seen many times. V and J are TRBV5-1 and TRBJ2-3; 9 positions match TRBD1. V shed 4 bases and J 3 bases; nucleotides not matched to a gene: 3. Germline V gene sequence: CDR1 SGHRS, CDR2 YFSETQ. This CDR3 has 14 amino acids. CDR3 sequence reads: CASSTGTGTDTQYF. The CDR3 DNA sequence: TGCGCCAGCAGCACCGGGACAGGGACAGATACGCAGTATTTT.

This clonotype has more than one count but fewer than ten. This chain uses TRBV18 with TRBJ2-5; a possible D gene is TRBD1 (7 bases). The germline CDR1 and CDR2 sequences are KGHSH and LQKENI. The germline V and J ends were trimmed by 0 bases and 4 bases, with 15 bases remaining between them. The CDR3 is made up of 16 amino acids. DNA for the CDR3: TGTGCCAGCTCACCACCGGGGCTCAGGGGGGCAGAGACCCAGTACTTC. Protein sequence: CASSPPGLRGAETQYF.

This chain uses TRBV5-5 with TRBJ1-1, with D unclear. V lost 2 bases and J lost 10, with 12 bases in between. Germline V gives CDR1 SGHKS, CDR2 YYEKEE (reference sequence). The CDR3 is 12 amino acids. As DNA, the CDR3 is TGTGCCAGCAGCTTCCACACTTTAGGAGCTTTCTTT. Its translation: CASSFHTLGAFF.

The sample holds many counts of this clonotype. The chain recombines TRBV20-1 with TRBJ1-1; no firm D call. Looked up from germline, CDR1 is DFQATT and CDR2 is SNEGSKA (reference sequence). The V gene lost 7 bases and the J gene lost 1 base, with 10 bases spanning the gap. This CDR3 is built from 12 residues. The CDR3 region is CSGYGKNTEAFF. CDR3 sequence (DNA): TGCAGTGGCTACGGGAAGAACACTGAAGCTTTCTTT.

At least ten counts were recorded for this clonotype. The V gene is TRBV7-6, the J gene TRBJ2-7, with 13 bases aligning to TRBD2. The germline CDR1 and CDR2 sequences are SGHVS and FNYEAQ. The CDR3 contains 16 residues. V dropped 4 bases and J dropped 1; count of bases not matched to a gene: 4. CDR3 protein: CASSSGLAGESYEQYF. The CDR3, as DNA: TGTGCCAGCAGCTCAGGACTAGCGGGAGAGTCCTACGAGCAGTACTTC.

This clonotype has a count of ten or more. The DNA of the CDR3 is TGTGCCAGCAGTTTATGGGTCGGGGGGGGCCGTCAGCCCCAGCATTTT. It codes for CASSLWVGGGRQPQHF. The rearrangement uses TRBV12-3 or TRBV12-4 and TRBJ1-5, with D maybe TRBD1 (6 bases). CDR3 size: 16 residues. Trimming left V 2 bases short and J 6 bases short, with 17 bases between.

There are many counts of this clonotype. The chain links TRBV13 to TRBJ2-3, with D unresolved. The V gene lost 5 bases and the J gene lost 2 bases, with 8 bases spanning the gap. The CDR3 loop spans 13 amino acids. From germline, CDR1 is PRHDT and CDR2 FYEKMQ (reference sequence). As DNA, the CDR3 is TGTGCCAGCAGCACCCGCCCCACAGATACGCAGTATTTT. Translated, it gives CASSTRPTDTQYF.

This clonotype has only one observation. The chain links TRBV20-1 to TRBJ2-7, with 15 bases lining up with TRBD2. This CDR3 contains 17 residues. V was clipped by 5 bases and J by 5 bases; unmatched bases: 13. CDR1 DFQATT and CDR2 SNEGSKA come from the germline V gene (reference sequence). CDR3 DNA sequence: TGCAGTGCTCGGACTAGCGGGAGGGCCCTCCTCGGCGACGAGCAGTACTTC. This translates into CSARTSGRALLGDEQYF.

The genes are TRBV15 and TRBJ1-2, with 7 bases identical to TRBD1. The CDR3 loop spans 15 amino acids. With 0 bases clipped from V and 3 bases from J, the junction kept 4 bases outside the gene matches. Germline CDR1 is LNHNV and CDR2 is YYDKDF (reference sequence). For the CDR3, the DNA is TGTGCCACCAGCAGAGAAACAGGGGAACACTATGGCTACACCTTC. This codes for CATSRETGEHYGYTF.